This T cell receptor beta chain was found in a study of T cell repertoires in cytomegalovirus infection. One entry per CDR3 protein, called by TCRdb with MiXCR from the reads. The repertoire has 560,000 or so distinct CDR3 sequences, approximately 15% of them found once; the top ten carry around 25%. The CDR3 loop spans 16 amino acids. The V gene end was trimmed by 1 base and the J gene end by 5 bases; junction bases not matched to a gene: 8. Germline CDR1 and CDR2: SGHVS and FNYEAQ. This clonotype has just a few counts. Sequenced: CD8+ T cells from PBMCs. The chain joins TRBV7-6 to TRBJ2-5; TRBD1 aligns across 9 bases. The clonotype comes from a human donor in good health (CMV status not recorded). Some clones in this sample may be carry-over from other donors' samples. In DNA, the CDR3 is TGTGCCAGCAGCTTAGGAACCGGGACAGGGCTTGAGACCCAGTACTTC. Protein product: CASSLGTGTGLETQYF.